Presented here are 23 T cell receptor beta chains from one specimen sequenced in a study of T cell responses to AZD1222 COVID-19 vaccine. The data were produced by immunoSEQ multiplex PCR, yet TCRdb's version contains in-frame clones alone and is incomplete. The table includes 130,000 to 150,000 clones, around 90% detected once. Sequencing was performed on peripheral blood, taken on day 0 of AZD1222 vaccination. These receptors were obtained from an adult in good health.

The chain links TRBV7-2 to TRBJ1-1; unclear D gene. The CDR3 covers 14 residues. The V gene's germline CDR1 is SGHTA and CDR2 FQGNSA. V was pared by 1 base and J by 4 bases, with 10 bases between. CDR3 amino acids: CASSLDPGSTEAFF. The CDR3 region has the DNA TGTGCCAGCAGCTTAGATCCTGGGAGCACTGAAGCTTTCTTT. Drawing the rest from reference TRBV7-2 and TRBJ1-1, the complete variable domain is GAGVSQSPSNKVTEKGKDVELRCDPISGHTALYWYRQSLGQGLEFLIYFQGNSAPDKSGLPSDRFSAERTGGSVSTLTIQRTQQEDSAVYLCASSLDPGSTEAFFGQGTRLTVV.

This clone appeared a single time. J is TRBJ2-5 and V is TRBV10-3, with TRBD2 identical over 13 bases. Trimming cost V 6 bases and J 1 base; bases outside gene matches: 2. Germline V CDR1 and CDR2: ENHRY, SYGVKD. The CDR3 sequence is 15 residues long. CDR3 protein: CAIRGTSGVQETQYF. The CDR3 nucleotides are TGTGCCATCAGAGGGACTAGCGGGGTCCAAGAGACCCAGTACTTC.

This clone was recorded once. The rearrangement uses TRBV6-5 and TRBJ2-1; D not certain. Germline CDR1 is MNHEY and CDR2 is SVGAGI. The length of the CDR3 is 13 residues. The V end was cut by 6 bases, the J end by 2 bases, with 8 bases between. The CDR3 here is CASSRTAYNEQFF. Written as DNA, the CDR3 is TGTGCCAGCAGCCGGACGGCCTACAATGAGCAGTTCTTC.

The genes are TRBV20-1 and TRBJ1-5; TRBD1 matches at 8 bases. J lost 7 bases, V lost 3 bases, and 5 bases had no gene match. The CDR3 totals 13 residues. Germline assignment: CDR1 DFQATT and CDR2 SNEGSKA (reference sequence). The CDR3 bases are TGCAGTGCTAGTTCACCAGGGGGCCAGCCCCAGCATTTT. It specifies CSASSPGGQPQHF.

The rearrangement uses TRBV10-3 and TRBJ1-3; D is uncertain. Germline CDR1 is ENHRY and CDR2 is SYGVKD. Trimming took 8 bases from V and 1 from J, leaving 6 bases between them. The CDR3 contains 12 residues. The CDR3 loop is CAIGVSGNTIYF. CDR3 DNA sequence: TGTGCCATCGGGGTTTCTGGAAACACCATATATTTT.

V gene TRBV10-3 combines with J gene TRBJ2-5; 7 positions agree with TRBD1. The CDR3 is 13 amino acids. Germline lookup yields CDR1 ENHRY and CDR2 SYGVKD. Trimming removed 6 bases from V and 2 bases from J; junction bases left unmatched: 3. CDR3 sequence reads: CAISTGDQETQYF. The CDR3 DNA is TGTGCCATCAGCACAGGGGATCAAGAGACCCAGTACTTC.

The V call is TRBV9, the J call TRBJ1-5, with 7 bases fitting TRBD1. This CDR3 is 14 amino acids long. CDR1 SGDLS and CDR2 YYNGEE come from the germline V gene. Trimming at V came to 3 bases and at J to 9 bases, leaving 9 bases not matched to a gene. CDR3 amino acids: CASSAQGVQGPQHF. The CDR3 DNA is TGTGCCAGCAGCGCCCAGGGGGTCCAAGGGCCCCAGCATTTT.

V gene TRBV5-1 combines with J gene TRBJ1-2; D not certain. This CDR3 region has 14 residues. The germline V gene has CDR1 SGHRS and CDR2 YFSETQ. V shed 1 base and J shed 3 bases, with 10 bases lying between them. In DNA, the CDR3 is TGCGCCAGCAGCTTGACGGGGATGGACTATGGCTACACCTTC. Its protein is CASSLTGMDYGYTF.

V and J are TRBV3-1 (or the pseudogene TRBV3-2) and TRBJ2-7, with D hard to call. CDR3 length: 17 residues. With 0 bases removed from V and 9 bases from J, the gap between germline ends came to 24 bases. CDR1 is LGHDT, CDR2 YNNKEL, per germline (reference sequence). The DNA of the CDR3 is TGTGCCAGCAGCCAAGACCGAGACCCCACTTGCACCTGTGGGCAGTACTTC. The encoded protein is CASSQDRDPTCTCGQYF.

The genes are TRBV9 and TRBJ1-3; TRBD1 is a possible D gene (5 bases). V was clipped by 0 bases and J by 4 bases, with 11 bases between them. The CDR3 is made up of 15 amino acids. The germline gives CDR1 SGDLS, CDR2 YYNGEE. In DNA, the CDR3 is TGTGCCAGCAGCGTAGAACCTGACAGAGGAAACACCATATATTTT. Its protein product is CASSVEPDRGNTIYF. Variable domain in full (rest from reference TRBV9 and TRBJ1-3): DSGVTQTPKHLITATGQRVTLRCSPRSGDLSVYWYQQSLDQGLQFLIQYYNGEERAKGNILERFSAQQFPDLHSELNLSSLELGDSALYFCASSVEPDRGNTIYFGEGSWLTVV.

This chain joins TRBV15 and TRBJ2-3, with TRBD2 matching over 7 bases. The germline V gene has CDR1 LNHNV and CDR2 YYDKDF (reference sequence). The CDR3 extends over 19 amino acids. Trimming removed 1 base from V and 1 base from J; junction bases left unmatched: 14. The CDR3, as DNA: TGTGCCACCAGCAGAGGGAGGACTAGTAGTGGGGCCGGCACAGATACGCAGTATTTT. This gives the protein CATSRGRTSSGAGTDTQYF.

Only one count was recorded for this clone. The chain links TRBV7-8 to TRBJ2-3, with 8 bases fitting TRBD2. J gave up 4 bases and V 2 bases, and 17 bases lay outside the gene matches. Germline CDR1 SGHVS, CDR2 FQNEAQ. This CDR3 spans 19 amino acids. The CDR3 DNA sequence: TGTGCCAGCAGCTTATTCGTTCGTCGGTCGGGACTAGGGTCAGATACGCAGTATTTT. Amino acid sequence: CASSLFVRRSGLGSDTQYF. Looking up the rest from reference TRBV7-8 and TRBJ2-3 gives the full variable domain: GAGVSQSPRYKVAKRGQDVALRCDPISGHVSLFWYQQALGQGPEFLTYFQNEAQLDKSGLPSDRFFAERPEGSVSTLKIQRTQQEDSAVYLCASSLFVRRSGLGSDTQYFGPGTRLTVL.

The chain has TRBV10-3 and TRBJ2-7; 7 bases are a match to TRBD1. CDR3 length equals 14 residues. Germline CDR1 ENHRY, CDR2 SYGVKD. V trimming: 5 bases; J trimming: 0 bases; junction bases outside the gene matches: 4. CDR3 in amino acids: CAISRTGRSYEQYF. CDR3 bases: TGTGCCATCAGTCGGACAGGCCGCTCCTACGAGCAGTACTTC.

The chain employs TRBV4-3 and TRBJ1-2; D gene unclear. V lost 5 bases and J lost 8, with 18 bases in between. CDR3 length: 14 residues. Germline CDR1 reads LGHNA; CDR2 reads YSLEER. The CDR3 loop reads CASSEAGSTRGYTF. The CDR3 region has the DNA TGCGCCAGCAGCGAAGCGGGATCCACAAGGGGCTACACCTTC.

The chain links TRBV10-1 to TRBJ2-5; D is undetermined. Germline CDR1 reads WNHNN; CDR2 reads SYGVQD (reference sequence). V was shortened by 3 bases and J by 4 bases, with 15 bases between the two germline ends. CDR3 length equals 15 residues. The CDR3: CASSDHRTTGETQYF. The CDR3 coding sequence is TGCGCCAGCAGTGACCACCGGACCACGGGAGAGACCCAGTACTTC.

The chain recombines TRBV28 with TRBJ2-7; perhaps D is TRBD1 or TRBD2 (5 bases each). Germline V gene lookup returns CDR1 MDHEN and CDR2 SYDVKM. Trimming took off 6 bases at V and 10 bases at J, with 19 bases between the two ends. The CDR3 length is 13 residues. The CDR3 sequence is CASRLRDPTTQYF. The CDR3 DNA sequence: TGTGCCAGCAGACTCCGGGACCCTACTACCCAGTACTTC.

This clone has just one count. The CDR3 loop reads CASSPFNSEKLFF. CDR3 in DNA: TGTGCCAGTAGTCCCTTCAATAGTGAAAAACTGTTTTTT. The rearrangement uses TRBV19 and TRBJ1-4; D gene ambiguous. The CDR3 sequence is 13 residues long. V lost 5 bases, J lost 7 bases, and 11 bases lay in between. Per germline, CDR1 LNHDA and CDR2 SQIVND (reference sequence).

V usage is TRBV27 and J usage is TRBJ1-2; D possibly corresponds to TRBD1 (5 bases). Germline loops: CDR1 MNHEY, CDR2 SMNVEV (reference sequence). The V end lost 4 bases, the J end lost 4 bases, and 13 bases lay between the germline ends. The length of the CDR3 is 14 residues. CDR3 protein: CASSSLWGIYGYTF. The CDR3 DNA follows: TGTGCCAGCAGTTCGCTGTGGGGGATCTATGGCTACACCTTC.

The V gene is TRBV15, the J gene TRBJ1-2, with a tentative D call TRBD1 (6 bases). Trimming shortened V by 4 bases and J by 5 bases, and 14 bases separated the two germline ends. Germline assignment: CDR1 LNHNV and CDR2 YYDKDF (reference sequence). The CDR3 has 14 residues. This CDR3 reads CATSTEQGSYGYTF. The CDR3 coding sequence is TGTGCCACCAGCACCGAACAGGGCTCGTATGGCTACACCTTC.

This clone was observed a few times. The CDR3, as DNA: TGCGCCAGCAGCCCAACCTTGGACAGAAGTAATTCACCCCTCCACTTT. Translated: CASSPTLDRSNSPLHF. This sequence joins TRBV5-1 and TRBJ1-6, with D perhaps matching TRBD1 (6 bases). This CDR3 contains 16 residues. CDR1 is SGHRS, CDR2 YFSETQ, per germline. Trimming took off 4 bases at V and 6 bases at J, with 17 bases between the two ends.

This rearrangement joins TRBV30 to TRBJ2-7; the D is unclear. This CDR3 is 14 amino acids long. Germline V gene sequence: CDR1 GTSNPN, CDR2 SVGIG (reference sequence). The germline V and J ends were trimmed by 0 bases and 6 bases, with 15 bases remaining between them. The CDR3 region has the DNA TGTGCCTGGAGTGTATTTTCAAGAGCAGGCGAGCAGTACTTC. It translates to CAWSVFSRAGEQYF.

The chain uses TRBV5-1 and TRBJ2-7, with 8 bases fitting TRBD1. This CDR3 region has 16 residues. V shed 0 bases and J 1 base; nucleotides not matched to a gene: 6. CDR1 is SGHRS, CDR2 YFSETQ, per germline. The CDR3 protein is CASSLAAGTGSYEQYF. The CDR3 DNA reads TGCGCCAGCAGCTTGGCGGCCGGGACAGGATCCTACGAGCAGTACTTC.

The chain combines TRBV4-3 with TRBJ2-2; 8 bases line up with TRBD2. CDR1 and CDR2 from the germline V gene are LGHNA and YSLEER. With V trimmed by 0 bases and J by 0 bases, 15 bases remained unmatched. The CDR3 loop spans 21 amino acids. The CDR3 nucleotides read TGCGCCAGCAGCCAAGAGCAAAGCGGGGGACCTAGTCGCGCGAACACCGGGGAGCTGTTTTTT. Its translation: CASSQEQSGGPSRANTGELFF.